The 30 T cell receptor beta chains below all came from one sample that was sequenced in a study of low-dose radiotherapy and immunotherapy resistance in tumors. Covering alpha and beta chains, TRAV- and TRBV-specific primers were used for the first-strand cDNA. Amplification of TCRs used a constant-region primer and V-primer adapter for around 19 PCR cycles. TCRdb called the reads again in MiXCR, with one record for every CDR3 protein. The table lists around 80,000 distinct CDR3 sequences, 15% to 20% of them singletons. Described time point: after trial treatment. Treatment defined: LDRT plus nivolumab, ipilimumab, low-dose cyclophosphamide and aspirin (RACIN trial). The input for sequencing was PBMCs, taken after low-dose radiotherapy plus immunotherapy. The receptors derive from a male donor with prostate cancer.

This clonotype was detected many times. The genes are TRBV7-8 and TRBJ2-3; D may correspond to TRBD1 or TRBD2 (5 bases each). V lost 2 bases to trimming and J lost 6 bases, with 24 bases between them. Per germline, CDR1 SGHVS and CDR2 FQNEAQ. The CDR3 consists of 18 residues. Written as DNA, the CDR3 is TGTGCCAGCAGCTTAACGGCCCTAATATCGAGGGGACCGGATACGCAGTATTTT. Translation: CASSLTALISRGPDTQYF.

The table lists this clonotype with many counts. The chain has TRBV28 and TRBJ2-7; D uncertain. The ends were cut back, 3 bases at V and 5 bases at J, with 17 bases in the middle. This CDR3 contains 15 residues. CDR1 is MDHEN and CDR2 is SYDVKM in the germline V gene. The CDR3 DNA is TGTGCCAGCAGTTTTGGACGGGTCCTTTCCAACGAGCAGTACTTC. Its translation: CASSFGRVLSNEQYF.

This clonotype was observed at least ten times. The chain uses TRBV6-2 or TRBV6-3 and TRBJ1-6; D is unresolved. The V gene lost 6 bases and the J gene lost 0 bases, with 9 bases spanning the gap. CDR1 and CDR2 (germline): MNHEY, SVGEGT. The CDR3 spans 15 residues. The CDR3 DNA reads TGTGCCAGCAGCCGACAAAGCTCCTATAATTCACCCCTCCACTTT. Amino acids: CASSRQSSYNSPLHF.

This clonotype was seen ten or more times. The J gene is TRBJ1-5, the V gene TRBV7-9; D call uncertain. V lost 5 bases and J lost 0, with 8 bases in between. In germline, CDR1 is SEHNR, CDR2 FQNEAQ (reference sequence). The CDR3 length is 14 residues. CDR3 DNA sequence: TGTGCCAGCAGCCCGAGGACTAGCAATCAGCCCCAGCATTTT. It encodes CASSPRTSNQPQHF. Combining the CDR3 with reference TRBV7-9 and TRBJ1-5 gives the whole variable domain DTGVSQNPRHKITKRGQNVTFRCDPISEHNRLYWYRQTLGQGPEFLTYFQNEAQLEKSRLLSDRFSAERPKGSFSTLEIQRTEQGDSAMYLCASSPRTSNQPQHFGDGTRLSIL.

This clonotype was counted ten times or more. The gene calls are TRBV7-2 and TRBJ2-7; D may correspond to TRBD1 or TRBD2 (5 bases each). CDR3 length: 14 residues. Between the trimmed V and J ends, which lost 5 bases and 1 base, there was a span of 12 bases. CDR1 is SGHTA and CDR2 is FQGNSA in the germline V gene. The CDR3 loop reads CASSRDRNSYEQYF. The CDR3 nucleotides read TGTGCCAGCAGCCGGGACCGGAATTCCTACGAGCAGTACTTC. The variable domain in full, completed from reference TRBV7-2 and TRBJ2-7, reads GAGVSQSPSNKVTEKGKDVELRCDPISGHTALYWYRQSLGQGLEFLIYFQGNSAPDKSGLPSDRFSAERTGGSVSTLTIQRTQQEDSAVYLCASSRDRNSYEQYFGPGTRLTVT.

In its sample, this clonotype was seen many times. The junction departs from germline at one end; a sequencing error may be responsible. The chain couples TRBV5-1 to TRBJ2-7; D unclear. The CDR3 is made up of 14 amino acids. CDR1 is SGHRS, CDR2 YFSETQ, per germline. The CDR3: CASSLGNPSNEQYF. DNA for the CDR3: TGCGCCAGCAGCTTGGGTAATCCCTCCAACGAGCAGTACTTC.

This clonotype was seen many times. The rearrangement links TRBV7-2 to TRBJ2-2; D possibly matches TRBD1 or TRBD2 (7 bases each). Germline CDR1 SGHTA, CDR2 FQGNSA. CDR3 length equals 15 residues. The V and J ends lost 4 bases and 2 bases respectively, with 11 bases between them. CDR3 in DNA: TGTGCCAGCAGCTCAGGGGGGGCTAACACCGGGGAGCTGTTTTTT. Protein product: CASSSGGANTGELFF. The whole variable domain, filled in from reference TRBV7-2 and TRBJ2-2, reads GAGVSQSPSNKVTEKGKDVELRCDPISGHTALYWYRQSLGQGLEFLIYFQGNSAPDKSGLPSDRFSAERTGGSVSTLTIQRTQQEDSAVYLCASSSGGANTGELFFGEGSRLTVL.

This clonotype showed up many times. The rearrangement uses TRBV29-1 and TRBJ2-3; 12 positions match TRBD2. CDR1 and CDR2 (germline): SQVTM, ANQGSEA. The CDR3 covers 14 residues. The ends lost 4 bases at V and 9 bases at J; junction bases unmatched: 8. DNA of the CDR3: TGCAGCGTTGGACTAGCGGGAGACCGGGGGACGCAGTATTTT. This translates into CSVGLAGDRGTQYF.

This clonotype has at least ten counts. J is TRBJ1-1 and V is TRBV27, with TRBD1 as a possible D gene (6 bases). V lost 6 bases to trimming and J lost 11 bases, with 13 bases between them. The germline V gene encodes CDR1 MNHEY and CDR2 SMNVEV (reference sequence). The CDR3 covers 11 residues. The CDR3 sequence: CASRGRGGAFF. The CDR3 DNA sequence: TGTGCCAGCAGAGGGAGGGGGGGCGCTTTCTTT.

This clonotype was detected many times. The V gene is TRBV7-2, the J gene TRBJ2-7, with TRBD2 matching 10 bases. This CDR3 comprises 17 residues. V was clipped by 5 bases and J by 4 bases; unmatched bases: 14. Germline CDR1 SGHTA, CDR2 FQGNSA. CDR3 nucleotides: TGTGCCAGCAGCCACTCGTCAAGCGGGAGGGCCATATACGAGCAGTACTTC. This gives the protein CASSHSSSGRAIYEQYF.

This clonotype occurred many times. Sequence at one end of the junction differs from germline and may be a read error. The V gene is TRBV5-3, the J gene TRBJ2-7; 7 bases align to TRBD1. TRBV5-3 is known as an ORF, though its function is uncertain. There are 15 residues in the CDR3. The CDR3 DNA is TGTGCCAGCAGCTTACCTCGAACAGGGGCCTACGAGCAGTACTTC. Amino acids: CASSLPRTGAYEQYF.

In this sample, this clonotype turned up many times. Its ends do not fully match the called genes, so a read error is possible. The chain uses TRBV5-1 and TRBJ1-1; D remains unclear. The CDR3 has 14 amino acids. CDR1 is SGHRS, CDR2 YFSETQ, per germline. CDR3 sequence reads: CASSPPTGNTEAFF. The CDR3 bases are TGTGCCAGCAGTCCCCCTACCGGGAACACTGAAGCTTTCTTT.

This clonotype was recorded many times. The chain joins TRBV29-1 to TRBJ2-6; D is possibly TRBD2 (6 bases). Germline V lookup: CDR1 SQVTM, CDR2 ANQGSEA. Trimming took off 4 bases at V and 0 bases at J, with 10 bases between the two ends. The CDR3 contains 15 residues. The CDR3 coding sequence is TGCAGCGTTGGAGTCGGGAGCTCTGGGGCCAACGTCCTGACTTTC. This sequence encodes CSVGVGSSGANVLTF.

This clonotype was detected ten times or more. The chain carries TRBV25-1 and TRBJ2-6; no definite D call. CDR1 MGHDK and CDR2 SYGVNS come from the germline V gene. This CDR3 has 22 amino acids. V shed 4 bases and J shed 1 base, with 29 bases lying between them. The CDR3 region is CASSGYIKVKKNDDSGANVLTF. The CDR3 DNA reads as TGTGCCAGCAGTGGGTATATAAAGGTGAAGAAGAATGATGATTCTGGGGCCAACGTCCTGACTTTC.

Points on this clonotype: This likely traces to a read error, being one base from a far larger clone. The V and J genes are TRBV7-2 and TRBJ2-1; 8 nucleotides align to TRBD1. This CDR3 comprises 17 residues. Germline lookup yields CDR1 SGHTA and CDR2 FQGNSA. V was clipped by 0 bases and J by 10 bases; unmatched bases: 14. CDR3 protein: CASSLAPGQGRAYEQFF. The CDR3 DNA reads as TGTGCCAGCAGCTTAGCCCCCGGACAGGGACGCGCCTACGAGCAGTTCTTC.

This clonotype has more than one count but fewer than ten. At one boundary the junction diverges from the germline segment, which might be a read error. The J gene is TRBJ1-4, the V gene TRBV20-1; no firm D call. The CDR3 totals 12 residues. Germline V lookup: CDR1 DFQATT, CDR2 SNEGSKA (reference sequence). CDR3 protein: CSARDLNEKLFF. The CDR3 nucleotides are TGCAGTGCTCGAGACCTTAATGAAAAACTGTTTTTT.

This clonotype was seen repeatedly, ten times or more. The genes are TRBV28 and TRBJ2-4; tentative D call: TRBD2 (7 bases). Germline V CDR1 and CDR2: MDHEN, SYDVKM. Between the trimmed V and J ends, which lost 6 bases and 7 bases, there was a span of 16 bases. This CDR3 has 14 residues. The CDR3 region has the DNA TGTGCCAGCAGCCTAGGGGGGGCGAGGAACATTCAGTACTTC. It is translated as CASSLGGARNIQYF.

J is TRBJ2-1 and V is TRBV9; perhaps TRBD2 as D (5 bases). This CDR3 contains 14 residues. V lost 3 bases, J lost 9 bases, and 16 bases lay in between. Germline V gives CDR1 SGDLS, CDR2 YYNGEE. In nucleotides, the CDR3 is TGTGCCAGCAGCGGGTCGAGCGGTAGGGTTGAGCAGTTCTTC. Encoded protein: CASSGSSGRVEQFF.

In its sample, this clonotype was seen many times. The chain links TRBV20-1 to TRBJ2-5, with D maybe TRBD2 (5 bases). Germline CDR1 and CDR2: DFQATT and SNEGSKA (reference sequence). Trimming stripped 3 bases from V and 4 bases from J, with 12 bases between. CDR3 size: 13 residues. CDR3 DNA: TGCAGTGCTAGCGTGGGAGATCCAGAGACCCAGTACTTC. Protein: CSASVGDPETQYF.

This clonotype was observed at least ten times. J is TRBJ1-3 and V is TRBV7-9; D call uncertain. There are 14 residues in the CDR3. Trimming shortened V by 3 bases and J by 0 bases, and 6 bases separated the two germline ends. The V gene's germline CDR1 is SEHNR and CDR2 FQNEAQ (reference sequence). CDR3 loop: CASSFGISGNTIYF. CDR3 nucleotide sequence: TGTGCCAGCAGCTTTGGCATCTCTGGAAACACCATATATTTT.

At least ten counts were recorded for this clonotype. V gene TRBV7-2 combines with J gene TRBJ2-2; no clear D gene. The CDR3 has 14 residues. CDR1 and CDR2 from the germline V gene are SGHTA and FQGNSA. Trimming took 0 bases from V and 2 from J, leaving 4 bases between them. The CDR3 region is CASSLARNTGELFF. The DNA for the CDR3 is TGTGCCAGCAGCTTAGCAAGAAACACCGGGGAGCTGTTTTTT.

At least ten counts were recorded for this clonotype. The DNA of the CDR3 is TGTGCCAGCAGCTTAGACAGAGCGGGAGGGCCCTACGAGCAGTACTTC. Protein product: CASSLDRAGGPYEQYF. The genes are TRBV7-2 and TRBJ2-7, with 10 nucleotides matching TRBD2. This CDR3 is 16 amino acids long. J lost 2 bases, V lost 1 base, and 5 bases had no gene match. Germline V gene sequence: CDR1 SGHTA, CDR2 FQGNSA. Using reference TRBV7-2 and TRBJ2-7 for the parts outside the CDR3, the full variable domain is GAGVSQSPSNKVTEKGKDVELRCDPISGHTALYWYRQSLGQGLEFLIYFQGNSAPDKSGLPSDRFSAERTGGSVSTLTIQRTQQEDSAVYLCASSLDRAGGPYEQYFGPGTRLTVT.

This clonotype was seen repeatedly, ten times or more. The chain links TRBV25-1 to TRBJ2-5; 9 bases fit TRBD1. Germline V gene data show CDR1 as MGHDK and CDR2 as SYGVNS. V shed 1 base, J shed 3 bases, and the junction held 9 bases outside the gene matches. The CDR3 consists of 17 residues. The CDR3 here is CASSEFKRQGEKETQYF. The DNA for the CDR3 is TGTGCCAGCAGTGAATTCAAAAGACAGGGGGAAAAAGAGACCCAGTACTTC.

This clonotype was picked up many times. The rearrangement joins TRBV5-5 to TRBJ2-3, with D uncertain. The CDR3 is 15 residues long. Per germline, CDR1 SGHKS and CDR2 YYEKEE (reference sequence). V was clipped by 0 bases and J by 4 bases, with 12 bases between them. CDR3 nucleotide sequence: TGTGCCAGCAGCTTGGCTTTGCATGACTCAGATACGCAGTATTTT. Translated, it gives CASSLALHDSDTQYF.

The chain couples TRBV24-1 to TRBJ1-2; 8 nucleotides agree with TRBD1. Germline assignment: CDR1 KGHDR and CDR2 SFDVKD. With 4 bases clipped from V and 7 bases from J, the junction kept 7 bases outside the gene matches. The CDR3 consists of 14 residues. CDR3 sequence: CATSDRGQGRGYTF. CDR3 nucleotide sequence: TGTGCCACCAGTGACCGCGGACAGGGTCGTGGCTACACCTTC.

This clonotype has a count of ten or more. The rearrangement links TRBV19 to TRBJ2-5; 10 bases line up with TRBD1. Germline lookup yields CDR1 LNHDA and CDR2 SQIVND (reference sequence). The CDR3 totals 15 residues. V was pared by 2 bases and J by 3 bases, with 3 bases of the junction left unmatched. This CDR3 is CASSIWGTGEETQYF. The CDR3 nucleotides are TGTGCCAGTAGTATATGGGGGACAGGGGAAGAGACCCAGTACTTC.

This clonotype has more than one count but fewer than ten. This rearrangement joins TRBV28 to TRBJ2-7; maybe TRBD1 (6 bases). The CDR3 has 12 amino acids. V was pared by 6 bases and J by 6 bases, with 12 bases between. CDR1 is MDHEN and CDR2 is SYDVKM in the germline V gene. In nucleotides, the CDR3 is TGTGCCAGCAGCAGGGGAGTCTTCGAGCAGTACTTC. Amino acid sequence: CASSRGVFEQYF. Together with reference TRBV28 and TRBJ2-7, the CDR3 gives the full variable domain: DVKVTQSSRYLVKRTGEKVFLECVQDMDHENMFWYRQDPGLGLRLIYFSYDVKMKEKGDIPEGYSVSREKKERFSLILESASTNQTSMYLCASSRGVFEQYFGPGTRLTVT.

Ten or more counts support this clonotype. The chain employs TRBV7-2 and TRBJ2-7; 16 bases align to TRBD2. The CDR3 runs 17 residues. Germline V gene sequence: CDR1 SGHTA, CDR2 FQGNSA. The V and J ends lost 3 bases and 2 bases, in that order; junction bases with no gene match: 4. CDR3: CASSLLGLAGGPYEQYF. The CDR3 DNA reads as TGTGCCAGCAGCTTGTTGGGACTAGCGGGAGGGCCCTACGAGCAGTACTTC.

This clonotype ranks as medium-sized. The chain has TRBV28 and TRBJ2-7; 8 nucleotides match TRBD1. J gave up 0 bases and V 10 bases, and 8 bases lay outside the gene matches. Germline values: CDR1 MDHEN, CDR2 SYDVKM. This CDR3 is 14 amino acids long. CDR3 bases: TGTGCCATCAGGCGGACAGGGAACTCCTACGAGCAGTACTTC. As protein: CAIRRTGNSYEQYF. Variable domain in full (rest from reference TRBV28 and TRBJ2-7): DVKVTQSSRYLVKRTGEKVFLECVQDMDHENMFWYRQDPGLGLRLIYFSYDVKMKEKGDIPEGYSVSREKKERFSLILESASTNQTSMYLCAIRRTGNSYEQYFGPGTRLTVT.

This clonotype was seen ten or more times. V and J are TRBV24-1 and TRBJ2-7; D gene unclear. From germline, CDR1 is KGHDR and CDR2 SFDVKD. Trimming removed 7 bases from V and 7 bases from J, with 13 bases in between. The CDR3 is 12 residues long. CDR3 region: CATRFRSPEQYF. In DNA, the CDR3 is TGTGCCACCAGGTTCCGATCGCCTGAGCAGTACTTC.